The 30 T cell receptor beta chains listed next were all sequenced from one sample in a study of control samples from healthy donors and cancer patients. Clones were read by immunoSEQ multiplex PCR, and TCRdb kept only the in-frame ones, dropping some. This sample yields about 120,000 clones, of which over 90% are seen a single time; more than 2% belongs to the top ten. The specimen sequenced was blood. All receptors come from a man aged 30 to 45 in good health.

The CDR3 loop is CASSSMLSDTQYF. The CDR3, as DNA: TGCGCCAGCAGCTCTATGTTGTCAGATACGCAGTATTTT. This chain links TRBV5-1 with TRBJ2-3; D call uncertain. Germline-derived CDR1 and CDR2 are SGHRS and YFSETQ. CDR3 size: 13 residues. Trimming shortened V by 3 bases and J by 4 bases, and 9 bases separated the two germline ends.

The chain employs TRBV29-1 and TRBJ2-5; no clear D. Germline lookup yields CDR1 SQVTM and CDR2 ANQGSEA. The CDR3 extends over 13 amino acids. Between the trimmed V and J ends, which lost 3 bases and 3 bases, there was a span of 11 bases. As DNA, the CDR3 is TGCAGCGTTGATGTGGGCTGGGAAGAGACCCAGTACTTC. Translated, it gives CSVDVGWEETQYF. Drawing the rest from reference TRBV29-1 and TRBJ2-5, the complete variable domain is SAVISQKPSRDICQRGTSLTIQCQVDSQVTMMFWYRQQPGQSLTLIATANQGSEATYESGFVIDKFPISRPNLTFSTLTVSNMSPEDSSIYLCSVDVGWEETQYFGPGTRLLVL.

This chain connects TRBV2 to TRBJ1-5; 8 nucleotides line up with TRBD1. Germline V lookup: CDR1 SNHLY, CDR2 FYNNEI. This CDR3 spans 14 amino acids. The J segment lost 8 bases and the V segment lost 5 bases, leaving 8 bases of the junction unmatched. The CDR3 nucleotides read TGTGCCAGCAGTTTGGACAGGGCAAGTGAGCCCCAGCATTTT. Translated, it gives CASSLDRASEPQHF.

This clone has just one count. The chain joins TRBV19 to TRBJ1-6; D may be TRBD1 (5 bases). The CDR3 is 15 residues long. Germline CDR1 and CDR2: LNHDA and SQIVND (reference sequence). V gave up 1 base and J gave up 8 bases, with 12 bases separating them. The CDR3: CASSIAARGHSPLHF. CDR3 in DNA: TGTGCCAGTAGTATAGCGGCGAGGGGCCATTCACCCCTCCACTTT.

The V and J genes are TRBV3-1 (or the pseudogene TRBV3-2) and TRBJ1-2; TRBD1 matches at 8 bases. From germline, CDR1 is LGHDT and CDR2 YNNKEL (reference sequence). Germline trimming cut 0 bases from V and 7 bases from J; bases unmatched to any gene: 7. The CDR3 is 15 residues long. The CDR3 DNA reads TGTGCCAGCAGCCAAGATTGGTCAGGGGGCGGTGGCTACACCTTC. It encodes CASSQDWSGGGGYTF.

V usage is TRBV9 and J usage is TRBJ2-1; 8 positions match TRBD1. The CDR3 consists of 16 residues. V lost 3 bases, J lost 3 bases, and 8 bases stayed unmatched. Germline assignment: CDR1 SGDLS and CDR2 YYNGEE. The CDR3, as DNA: TGTGCCAGCAGCGCCCCCGGGACAGGATACTACAATGAGCAGTTCTTC. Amino acid sequence: CASSAPGTGYYNEQFF.

Only one count was recorded for this clone. CDR3 in DNA: TGTGCCAGCAGCCGTCGGGACAGGGGAATGGATTCACCCCTCCACTTT. This encodes CASSRRDRGMDSPLHF. The chain joins TRBV13 to TRBJ1-6; 10 nucleotides align to TRBD1. The trim removed 5 bases at V and 8 bases at J, leaving 9 bases unmatched. The germline gives CDR1 PRHDT, CDR2 FYEKMQ (reference sequence). The CDR3 has 16 residues.

The genes are TRBV6-6 and TRBJ2-7, with D hard to call. The germline V and J ends were trimmed by 2 bases and 1 base, with 9 bases remaining between them. The CDR3 totals 14 residues. Looked up from germline, CDR1 is MNHNY and CDR2 is SVGAGI (reference sequence). CDR3 DNA sequence: TGTGCCAGCAGTTACAAGGGAACTTCCTACGAGCAGTACGTC. Residues: CASSYKGTSYEQYV.

The chain carries TRBV28 and TRBJ2-5, with 9 nucleotides matching TRBD2. After removal of 4 bases from V and 4 bases from J, the junction contained 13 bases not matched to a gene. This CDR3 is built from 17 residues. Germline lookup yields CDR1 MDHEN and CDR2 SYDVKM. This chain's CDR3 is CASSSRRSGGPVETQYF. The CDR3 bases are TGTGCCAGCAGTTCCCGGCGGAGCGGGGGGCCGGTAGAGACCCAGTACTTC.

Points on this clone: Mismatch with germline at one junction end may stem from a read error. The V gene is TRBV2, the J gene TRBJ1-2, with D possibly matching TRBD1 (6 bases). Germline V gene lookup returns CDR1 SNHLY and CDR2 FYNNEI. The CDR3 extends over 13 amino acids. CDR3 in DNA: TGTGTCAGCAGTCCGCCAGGGGCGGCTGGCTACACCTTC. Translated, it gives CVSSPPGAAGYTF.

The chain carries TRBV5-1 and TRBJ2-3; 9 positions agree with TRBD2. With 2 bases clipped from V and 2 bases from J, the junction kept 18 bases outside the gene matches. The CDR3 runs 20 residues. Germline V gives CDR1 SGHRS, CDR2 YFSETQ. The CDR3 DNA sequence: TGCGCCAGCAGCTTATTTCTACGGAGCGGGGGGATTCGGTACACAGATACGCAGTATTTT. Translating gives CASSLFLRSGGIRYTDTQYF.

DNA of the CDR3: TGTGCCAGCAGTTCCCCATTGAGGGTTGAGGAGCAGTTCTTC. It encodes CASSSPLRVEEQFF. The genes are TRBV27 and TRBJ2-1; D is possibly TRBD2 (5 bases). This CDR3 is built from 14 residues. The germline V gene encodes CDR1 MNHEY and CDR2 SMNVEV (reference sequence). Trimming shortened V by 4 bases and J by 10 bases, and 17 bases separated the two germline ends.

This clone was seen more than once but under ten times. The chain joins TRBV5-4 to TRBJ1-6; tentatively, D is TRBD1 (6 bases). V lost 0 bases, J lost 8 bases, and 18 bases lay in between. Germline V gene lookup returns CDR1 SGHNT and CDR2 YYREEE (reference sequence). The CDR3 spans 17 residues. The CDR3 protein is CASSLEGGLRGDSPLHF. The CDR3 DNA sequence: TGTGCCAGCAGCTTGGAGGGTGGCCTCAGGGGTGATTCACCCCTCCACTTT. Looking up the rest from reference TRBV5-4 and TRBJ1-6 gives the full variable domain: ETGVTQSPTHLIKTRGQQVTLRCSSQSGHNTVSWYQQALGQGPQFIFQYYREEENGRGNFPPRFSGLQFPNYSSELNVNALELDDSALYLCASSLEGGLRGDSPLHFGNGTRLTVT.

The chain employs TRBV19 and TRBJ1-1, with a tentative D call TRBD1 (6 bases). The CDR3 runs 14 residues. V was shortened by 7 bases and J by 3 bases, with 15 bases between the two germline ends. The germline V gene has CDR1 LNHDA and CDR2 SQIVND (reference sequence). CDR3 sequence: CASTLEGGYTEAFF. CDR3 DNA: TGTGCCAGTACCCTAGAAGGGGGATACACTGAAGCTTTCTTT.

The gene calls are TRBV7-2 and TRBJ1-5, with D possibly TRBD1 on 6 matching bases. CDR1 is SGHTA and CDR2 is FQGNSA in the germline V gene. Trimming stripped 0 bases from V and 8 bases from J, with 14 bases between. The CDR3 has 15 residues. CDR3 in DNA: TGTGCCAGCAGCTTAGCGAAGGGGGAGGGGAAGCCCCAGCATTTT. This gives the protein CASSLAKGEGKPQHF.

V is TRBV20-1 and J is TRBJ2-5, with no clear D. Trimming shortened V by 5 bases and J by 4 bases, and 5 bases separated the two germline ends. Per germline, CDR1 DFQATT and CDR2 SNEGSKA (reference sequence). This CDR3 has 10 residues. In DNA, the CDR3 is TGCAGTGCTGTGGGAGAGACCCAGTACTTC. Amino acid sequence: CSAVGETQYF.

The rearrangement joins TRBV6-5 to TRBJ1-1; D gene unclear. The CDR3 is made up of 11 amino acids. CDR1 is MNHEY, CDR2 SVGAGI, per germline. The ends were cut back, 5 bases at V and 6 bases at J, with 7 bases in the middle. The CDR3 spells CASSNNAEAFF. The CDR3 nucleotides are TGTGCCAGCAGTAACAACGCTGAAGCTTTCTTT.

The chain carries TRBV6-6 and TRBJ2-2; D is uncertain. CDR1 and CDR2 from the germline V gene are MNHNY and SVGAGI (reference sequence). The CDR3 runs to 16 residues. V was cut by 5 bases and J by 0 bases, with 13 bases left in between. CDR3 sequence reads: CASSPSRRANTGELFF. CDR3 DNA sequence: TGTGCCAGCAGTCCCAGCCGGAGAGCGAACACCGGGGAGCTGTTTTTT.

V and J are TRBV4-1 and TRBJ1-3; D might be TRBD1 (6 bases). Germline CDR1 MGHRA, CDR2 YSYEKL. The CDR3 covers 18 residues. V was pared by 0 bases and J by 4 bases, with 19 bases between. Here the CDR3 reads CASSQERGRGGAGNTIYF. The DNA of the CDR3 is TGCGCCAGCAGCCAAGAACGGGGGCGCGGAGGGGCAGGAAACACCATATATTTT.

The rearrangement joins TRBV7-2 to TRBJ2-3; 7 nucleotides line up with TRBD2. This CDR3 spans 17 amino acids. CDR1 SGHTA and CDR2 FQGNSA come from the germline V gene. V shed 5 bases, J shed 0 bases, and the junction held 11 bases outside the gene matches. The CDR3 DNA follows: TGTGCCAGCAGCGGTGGACTAGTGGGTCCCAGCACAGATACGCAGTATTTT. It translates to CASSGGLVGPSTDTQYF.

This chain links TRBV10-3 with TRBJ1-3; maybe TRBD1 (5 bases). The ends were cut back, 10 bases at V and 2 bases at J, with 9 bases in the middle. The CDR3 runs to 12 residues. Germline values: CDR1 ENHRY, CDR2 SYGVKD. The CDR3 region is CATSGPGNTIYF. As DNA, the CDR3 is TGTGCCACCTCGGGGCCTGGAAACACCATATATTTT.

V gene TRBV28 combines with J gene TRBJ1-6, with a weak D call TRBD1 (5 bases). This CDR3 has 16 amino acids. Trimming removed 2 bases at V and 5 bases at J, with 13 bases between. CDR1 MDHEN and CDR2 SYDVKM come from the germline V gene. The CDR3 nucleotides read TGTGCCAGCAGTTTAGGTCTTGACAGAGATAATTCACCCCTCCACTTT. This encodes CASSLGLDRDNSPLHF.

This chain connects TRBV2 to TRBJ2-2; D unresolved. The CDR3 runs to 15 residues. The germline CDR1 and CDR2 sequences are SNHLY and FYNNEI. Trimming shortened V by 1 base and J by 8 bases, and 14 bases separated the two germline ends. CDR3 DNA sequence: TGTGCCAGCAGTGAAGTCCCCCCGATAAAGGGGGAGCTGTTTTTT. This codes for CASSEVPPIKGELFF. Full variable domain (rest looked up from reference TRBV2 and TRBJ2-2): EPEVTQTPSHQVTQMGQEVILRCVPISNHLYFYWYRQILGQKVEFLVSFYNNEISEKSEIFDDQFSVERPDGSNFTLKIRSTKLEDSAMYFCASSEVPPIKGELFFGEGSRLTVL.

This chain connects TRBV27 to TRBJ1-2; D not resolved. V shed 3 bases and J shed 8 bases, with 22 bases lying between them. Germline values: CDR1 MNHEY, CDR2 SMNVEV (reference sequence). CDR3 length equals 16 residues. For the CDR3, the DNA is TGTGCCAGCAGTTTTTTGGGCGACACACCGGAGCGAGGCTACACCTTC. Protein: CASSFLGDTPERGYTF.

The rearrangement uses TRBV7-6 and TRBJ2-5; maybe TRBD2 (6 bases). This CDR3 contains 13 residues. V was shortened by 4 bases and J by 5 bases, with 11 bases between the two germline ends. CDR1 SGHVS and CDR2 FNYEAQ come from the germline V gene. CDR3 region: CASSSQRGETQYF. CDR3 sequence (DNA): TGTGCCAGCAGCTCCCAACGGGGGGAGACCCAGTACTTC. Full variable domain (remainder filled in from reference TRBV7-6 and TRBJ2-5): GAGVSQSPRYKVTKRGQDVALRCDPISGHVSLYWYRQALGQGPEFLTYFNYEAQQDKSGLPNDRFSAERPEGSISTLTIQRTEQRDSAMYRCASSSQRGETQYFGPGTRLLVL.

This chain joins TRBV5-1 and TRBJ1-3; the D is unclear. The CDR3 sequence is 16 residues long. V lost 7 bases to trimming and J lost 0 bases, with 17 bases between them. Germline CDR1 reads SGHRS; CDR2 reads YFSETQ. CDR3 loop: CASAHGSLSSGNTIYF. The CDR3 DNA is TGCGCCAGCGCCCACGGGAGCCTGAGCTCTGGAAACACCATATATTTT.

V and J are TRBV5-1 and TRBJ2-2; D gene uncertain. Germline CDR1 is SGHRS and CDR2 is YFSETQ. V was pared by 4 bases and J by 2 bases, with 12 bases between. This CDR3 spans 15 amino acids. CDR3 protein: CASSSFQANTGELFF. CDR3 coding DNA: TGCGCCAGCAGCAGTTTCCAGGCTAACACCGGGGAGCTGTTTTTT.

The chain has TRBV2 and TRBJ1-3, with 10 bases lining up with TRBD1. The CDR3 has 14 amino acids. V dropped 6 bases and J dropped 1; count of bases not matched to a gene: 0. CDR1 is SNHLY and CDR2 is FYNNEI in the germline V gene. In nucleotides, the CDR3 is TGTGCCAGCAGGGACAGGGGGTCTGGAAACACCATATATTTT. Amino acid sequence: CASRDRGSGNTIYF.

CDR3 region: CASRFSPGGYTF. CDR3 in DNA: TGTGCCTCGCGGTTTTCCCCAGGTGGCTACACCTTC. The chain has TRBV30 and TRBJ1-2; no clear D gene. Germline assignment: CDR1 GTSNPN and CDR2 SVGIG (reference sequence). V was pared by 7 bases and J by 7 bases, with 16 bases between. CDR3 length: 12 amino acids.

The chain has TRBV11-2 and TRBJ1-1; D remains ambiguous. V lost 1 base to trimming and J lost 10 bases, with 10 bases between them. The CDR3 is 12 amino acids. Germline lookup yields CDR1 SGHAT and CDR2 FQNNGV. The CDR3 region is CASSLGSGGAFF. The CDR3 DNA reads TGTGCCAGCAGCTTAGGTTCGGGAGGAGCTTTCTTT.